What follows are 21 T cell receptor beta chains derived from one specimen sequenced in a study of T-cell reconstitution after alpha-beta-depleted transplantation in children. Unique molecular identifiers were used to barcode this TCRbeta library. MiXCR was run by TCRdb on the PCR reads, yielding one entry per CDR3 protein. The table lists some 840,000 distinct CDR3 sequences, roughly 15% of them singletons. Sequenced material: PBMCs, mostly from graft donor cells, taken 360 days after TCRalphabeta/CD19-depleted stem cell transplant. The receptors derive from a male patient between 5 and 17 years old who had a stem cell transplant for acute lymphoblastic leukemia, so the T cells may come from the graft donor.

In its sample, this clonotype was seen a few times. The V call is TRBV3-1, the J call TRBJ1-5, with no clear D. The CDR3 spans 13 residues. The V end lost 1 base, the J end lost 6 bases, and 7 bases lay between the germline ends. The V gene's germline CDR1 is LGHDT and CDR2 YNNKEL (reference sequence). CDR3 in amino acids: CASSQAAIQPQHF. CDR3 nucleotide sequence: TGTGCCAGCAGCCAAGCAGCCATTCAGCCCCAGCATTTT.

The V gene is TRBV7-9, the J gene TRBJ2-7; no reliable D call. The V gene's germline CDR1 is SEHNR and CDR2 FQNEAQ (reference sequence). Trimming shortened V by 7 bases and J by 5 bases, and 18 bases separated the two germline ends. The CDR3 has 14 amino acids. CDR3 sequence (DNA): TGTGCCAGCACCCACCCTCAGCGACCCCACGAGCAGTACTTC. This encodes CASTHPQRPHEQYF.

This chain connects TRBV29-1 to TRBJ2-2; D perhaps matches TRBD1 (6 bases). V dropped 3 bases and J dropped 1 base, with 12 bases sitting between them. The CDR3 extends over 15 amino acids. The germline V gene has CDR1 SQVTM and CDR2 ANQGSEA. In nucleotides, the CDR3 is TGCAGCGTTGAGAAAGGCAGGGGGAACACCGGGGAGCTGTTTTTT. It is translated as CSVEKGRGNTGELFF.

The V gene is TRBV10-3, the J gene TRBJ2-3; 11 nucleotides line up with TRBD2. The CDR3 is 19 amino acids. After removal of 6 bases from V and 2 bases from J, the junction contained 16 bases not matched to a gene. Germline loops: CDR1 ENHRY, CDR2 SYGVKD. The CDR3 reads CAISGRMSTSGMDTDTQYF. The CDR3 DNA reads as TGTGCCATCAGCGGGAGGATGTCGACTAGCGGGATGGACACAGATACGCAGTATTTT.

The chain links TRBV20-1 to TRBJ2-7, with no clear D. Trimming cost V 3 bases and J 0 bases, with 15 bases left between them. Germline CDR1 reads DFQATT; CDR2 reads SNEGSKA (reference sequence). This CDR3 is built from 15 residues. In DNA form, the CDR3 reads TGCAGTGCTAGGGGCTGGGGAAGGAGCTCCTACGAGCAGTACTTC. It yields the protein CSARGWGRSSYEQYF.

CDR3 nucleotides: TGTGCCAGCAGCTTAGACTGGTCGGATACGCAGTATTTT. It is translated as CASSLDWSDTQYF. This chain joins TRBV7-9 and TRBJ2-3, with unresolved D. The CDR3 is 13 residues long. CDR1 SEHNR and CDR2 FQNEAQ come from the germline V gene (reference sequence). Trimming took 1 base from V and 6 from J, leaving 8 bases between them. Combining the CDR3 with reference TRBV7-9 and TRBJ2-3 gives the whole variable domain DTGVSQNPRHKITKRGQNVTFRCDPISEHNRLYWYRQTLGQGPEFLTYFQNEAQLEKSRLLSDRFSAERPKGSFSTLEIQRTEQGDSAMYLCASSLDWSDTQYFGPGTRLTVL.

This clonotype occurred a few times. This chain uses TRBV9 with TRBJ2-7; no reliable D call. Germline V gives CDR1 SGDLS, CDR2 YYNGEE. V was pared by 7 bases and J by 2 bases, with 13 bases between. The length of the CDR3 is 13 residues. Written as DNA, the CDR3 is TGTGCCAGCCCCCCCAATGTTACCTACGAGCAGTACTTC. This codes for CASPPNVTYEQYF.

The chain joins TRBV5-1 to TRBJ2-6; 9 bases map to TRBD2. V lost 0 bases to trimming and J lost 1 base; unmatched junction nucleotides: 5. CDR1 is SGHRS and CDR2 is YFSETQ in the germline V gene. There are 18 residues in the CDR3. CDR3 sequence (DNA): TGCGCCAGCAGCTTGGGGCTAGCGGGGATTTCTGGGGCCAACGTCCTGACTTTC. Protein: CASSLGLAGISGANVLTF.

The V gene is TRBV4-2, the J gene TRBJ2-5; 8 bases match TRBD2. The CDR3 spans 16 residues. CDR1 and CDR2 from the germline V gene are LGHNA and YNFKEQ. Trimming at V came to 4 bases and at J to 5 bases, leaving 12 bases not matched to a gene. The CDR3, as DNA: TGTGCCAGCAGCCCCGGGGGTAGCGGGATTCGGGAGACCCAGTACTTC. It encodes CASSPGGSGIRETQYF.

This clonotype was found a few times. The CDR3 DNA reads as TGTGCCAGCAGCCTACACCCGGGACTAGCATACACCGGGGAGCTGTTTTTT. Translating gives CASSLHPGLAYTGELFF. The J gene is TRBJ2-2, the V gene TRBV6-1; 9 positions match TRBD2. V shed 6 bases, J shed 3 bases, and the junction held 11 bases outside the gene matches. This CDR3 spans 17 amino acids. Germline-derived CDR1 and CDR2 are MNHNS and SASEGT.

This chain links TRBV5-1 with TRBJ2-5; TRBD2 aligns across 11 bases. J gave up 5 bases and V 6 bases, and 12 bases lay outside the gene matches. The germline V gene encodes CDR1 SGHRS and CDR2 YFSETQ. The CDR3 covers 16 residues. In nucleotides, the CDR3 is TGCGCCAGCACCGTCCCGGGACTAGCGGCTGGCGAGACCCAGTACTTC. Amino acid sequence: CASTVPGLAAGETQYF.

The rearrangement uses TRBV29-1 and TRBJ2-7, with D possibly being TRBD2 (5 bases). Germline V lookup: CDR1 SQVTM, CDR2 ANQGSEA. Deletions cut 6 bases from V and 6 bases from J, with 9 bases between. The CDR3 covers 10 residues. CDR3 coding DNA: TGCAGCGTCGCGGGCTCCGAGCAGTACTTC. The encoded protein is CSVAGSEQYF.

V and J are TRBV12-3 or TRBV12-4 and TRBJ2-1; 7 bases fit TRBD1. V shed 7 bases and J 10 bases; nucleotides not matched to a gene: 19. This CDR3 region has 16 residues. This CDR3 reads CASNYNRDSNHREQFF. The CDR3 DNA sequence: TGTGCCAGCAACTACAACCGGGACAGTAATCATCGGGAGCAGTTCTTC.

This clonotype turned up a few times. The V and J genes are TRBV12-3 or TRBV12-4 and TRBJ2-5; 13 positions match TRBD2. V lost 5 bases to trimming and J lost 5 bases; unmatched junction nucleotides: 8. The CDR3 length is 16 residues. The CDR3 sequence is CASSDPTSGRMETQYF. The CDR3 region has the DNA TGTGCCAGCAGTGACCCGACTAGCGGGAGGATGGAGACCCAGTACTTC.

This clonotype was counted only a few times. The chain carries TRBV16 and TRBJ1-5; TRBD1 might be the D (6 bases). V was trimmed by 5 bases and J by 0 bases, leaving 11 bases between them. CDR1 is KGHSY, CDR2 FQNENV, per germline. The CDR3 is 15 residues long. CDR3 coding DNA: TGTGCCAGCAGCGGGGACACCGTTAGCAATCAGCCCCAGCATTTT. It encodes CASSGDTVSNQPQHF.

This clonotype appeared many times. V is TRBV7-9 and J is TRBJ2-1; D not certain. Germline CDR1 SEHNR, CDR2 FQNEAQ (reference sequence). Trimming shortened V by 3 bases and J by 7 bases, and 7 bases separated the two germline ends. This CDR3 region has 12 residues. CDR3 in amino acids: CASSFPRNEQFF. The CDR3 DNA follows: TGTGCCAGCAGCTTCCCTCGGAATGAGCAGTTCTTC.

This clonotype was found many times. The J gene is TRBJ2-5, the V gene TRBV5-1; D is ambiguous. The V end lost 4 bases, the J end lost 7 bases, and 17 bases lay between the germline ends. The CDR3 is made up of 14 amino acids. Germline V gives CDR1 SGHRS, CDR2 YFSETQ. The CDR3 protein is CASSLTVEIGTQYF. The CDR3, as DNA: TGCGCCAGCAGCCTAACGGTCGAAATCGGGACCCAGTACTTC.

V is TRBV9 and J is TRBJ2-1; weak D call: TRBD2 (5 bases). CDR1 and CDR2 from the germline V gene are SGDLS and YYNGEE. The CDR3 is 15 amino acids. V lost 0 bases, J lost 7 bases, and 14 bases lay in between. The CDR3 DNA follows: TGTGCCAGCAGCGTAGAGGTTTGGACTGGTAATGAGCAGTTCTTC. This sequence encodes CASSVEVWTGNEQFF.

This clonotype was seen once. The rearrangement links TRBV27 to TRBJ2-7; 9 nucleotides line up with TRBD1. The CDR3 is 17 amino acids. Germline V gene lookup returns CDR1 MNHEY and CDR2 SMNVEV (reference sequence). Trimming removed 6 bases from V and 5 bases from J; junction bases left unmatched: 17. The CDR3 spells CASSSGWGQGILDEQYF. The CDR3 coding sequence is TGTGCCAGCAGCTCTGGGTGGGGACAGGGTATACTCGACGAGCAGTACTTC.

The chain links TRBV5-6 to TRBJ2-7; D gene ambiguous. Trimming stripped 4 bases from V and 3 bases from J, with 14 bases between. The germline V gene has CDR1 SGHDT and CDR2 YYEEEE. CDR3 length: 14 residues. CDR3 residues: CASSPTEQIYEQYF. The CDR3 coding sequence is TGTGCCAGCAGCCCTACCGAGCAGATCTACGAGCAGTACTTC.

The V gene is TRBV19, the J gene TRBJ2-5; 11 bases line up with TRBD1. After removal of 4 bases from V and 6 bases from J, the junction contained 7 bases not matched to a gene. Germline values: CDR1 LNHDA, CDR2 SQIVND (reference sequence). There are 15 residues in the CDR3. The CDR3 reads CASSTRTGGLKTQYF. The CDR3 DNA sequence: TGTGCCAGTAGTACCCGGACAGGGGGCTTGAAGACCCAGTACTTC.